This TCR beta chain was sequenced in a study of blood T cell repertoires in COVID-19. On the study more broadly: Some COVID-19 samples were acute and others convalescent; all came from the United States, Italy and Spain. The cDNA or gDNA used as material had been derived from T cells, B-cell-depleted T cells, or PBMCs.

The CDR3 sequence is 13 residues long. Between the trimmed V and J ends, which lost 4 bases and 8 bases, there was a span of 12 bases. Germline V gene lookup returns CDR1 KGHSH and CDR2 LQKENI. Seattle patients were enrolled during active infection and followed longitudinally. Original data processing: Amplification of reference gene primers provided the estimated nucleated cell counts. The assay was immunoSEQ multiplex PCR, and TCRdb's table has in-frame clones only and misses some. Clone size and V and J calls were adopted from that table, with D and trimming inferred from the DNA. Here the sample spans about 300,000 clones, 89% being singletons.

J is TRBJ2-1 and V is TRBV18; TRBD1 might be the D (6 bases). This clonotype originated in a woman aged 25 to 39 with COVID-19, enrolled during active disease. The sample consisted of peripheral blood. CDR3 sequence (DNA): TGTGCCAGCTCACTGGGACCAGGGGATGAGCAGTTCTTC. This translates into CASSLGPGDEQFF.